The source of this T cell receptor (beta chain) is a study of blood T cells in healthy people across ages. With a J-beta primer mix and a sample-barcoded 5' primer, a second PCR ran about 6 to 11 cycles. Each sample yielded at least 2.5 million CDR3-containing paired-end reads. TCRdb recomputed calls from the 5' RACE reads with MiXCR, one row per CDR3 protein. The sample yields roughly 700,000 distinct CDR3 sequences, roughly 32% seen once. At least ten counts were recorded for this clonotype. Its antigen is unknown. Every sample had a minimum of 6.5 million PBMCs isolated. Study-level results: Per million T cells, TCR beta diversity dropped roughly linearly as age increased.

The junction had 8 bases not matched to a gene; V was cut back by 6 bases and J by 8 bases. The CDR3 extends over 13 amino acids. Germline V CDR1 and CDR2: MNHEY, SVGAGI. The receptor was derived from a woman of 80 years or more in good health. This chain uses TRBV6-5 with TRBJ1-2; TRBD1 aligns across 8 bases. The sample comprised blood. The CDR3 sequence: CASSRGQGEGYTF. In DNA, the CDR3 is TGTGCCAGCAGCCGCGGACAGGGTGAGGGCTACACCTTC.